This T cell receptor (beta chain) originates from a study of TIL therapy for anti-PD-1-resistant metastatic lung cancer. General study results and limits: TIL cultures after expansion showed higher clonality and lower diversity than baseline tumor (median roughly 6% vs 31%).

A note on this clone: Its antigen is undetermined.

The time point denotes: pre-treatment sample, taken before nivolumab and TIL therapy. The tumor samples were excised metastases, mostly pleural nodules or supraclavicular lymph nodes. Tumors were harvested before any PD-1/PD-L1 blockade. The immunoSEQ assay was v3. Each library reached 2 million or so read pairs, or 5-6 million at deep level. Sequencing was performed with immunoSEQ multiplex PCR; in TCRdb, only in-frame clones are kept and a portion is missing. The sample holds approximately 27,000 clones, just under 75% seen once. The germline CDR1 and CDR2 sequences are SGHDN and FVKESK. This CDR3 is built from 12 residues. V lost 0 bases and J 9 bases, leaving 9 bases between the germline ends.

The chain carries TRBV14 and TRBJ2-7; D perhaps matches TRBD1 (5 bases). The source material was tumor tissue, sampled at baseline. This clonotype was obtained from a person aged 25 to 85 with non-small cell lung cancer. Here the CDR3 DNA reads TGTGCCAGCAGCCAAGAAGGGGTTTGGCAGTACTTC. Protein product: CASSQEGVWQYF.